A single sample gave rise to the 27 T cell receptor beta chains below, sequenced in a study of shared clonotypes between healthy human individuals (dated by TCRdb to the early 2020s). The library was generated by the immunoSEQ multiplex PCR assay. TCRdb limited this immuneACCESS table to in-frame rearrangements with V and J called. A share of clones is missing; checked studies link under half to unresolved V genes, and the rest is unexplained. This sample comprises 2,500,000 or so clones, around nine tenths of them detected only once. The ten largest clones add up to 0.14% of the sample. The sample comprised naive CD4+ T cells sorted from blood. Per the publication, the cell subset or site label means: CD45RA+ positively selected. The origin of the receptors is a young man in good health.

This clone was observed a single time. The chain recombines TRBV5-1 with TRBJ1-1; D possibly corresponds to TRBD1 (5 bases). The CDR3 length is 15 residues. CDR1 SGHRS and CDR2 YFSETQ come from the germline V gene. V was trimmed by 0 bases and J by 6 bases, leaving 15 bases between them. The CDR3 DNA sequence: TGCGCCAGCAGCTTGGCTGGGAGGGGTAGCTCTGAAGCTTTCTTT. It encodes CASSLAGRGSSEAFF. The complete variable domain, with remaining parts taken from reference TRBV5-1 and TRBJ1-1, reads KAGVTQTPRYLIKTRGQQVTLSCSPISGHRSVSWYQQTPGQGLQFLFEYFSETQRNKGNFPGRFSGRQFSNSRSEMNVSTLELGDSALYLCASSLAGRGSSEAFFGQGTRLTVV.

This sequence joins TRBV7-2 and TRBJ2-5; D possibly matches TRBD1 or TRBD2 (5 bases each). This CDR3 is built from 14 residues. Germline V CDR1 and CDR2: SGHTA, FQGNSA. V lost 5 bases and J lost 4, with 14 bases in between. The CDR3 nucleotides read TGTGCCAGCAGCCTGAGCCGGGGCATAGAGACCCAGTACTTC. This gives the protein CASSLSRGIETQYF.

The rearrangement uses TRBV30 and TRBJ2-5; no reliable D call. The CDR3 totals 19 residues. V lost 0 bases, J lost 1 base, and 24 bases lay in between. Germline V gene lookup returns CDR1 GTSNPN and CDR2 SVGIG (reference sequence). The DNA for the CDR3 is TGTGCCTGGAGTGTACTACCCAGACTCTCCCTTGGGTCCCAAGAGACCCAGTACTTC. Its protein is CAWSVLPRLSLGSQETQYF.

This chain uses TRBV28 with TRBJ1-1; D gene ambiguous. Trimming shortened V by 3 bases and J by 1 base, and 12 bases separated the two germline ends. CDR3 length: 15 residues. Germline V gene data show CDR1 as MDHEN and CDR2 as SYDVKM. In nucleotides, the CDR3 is TGTGCCAGCAGTTTCAGCGCCTTTAAGAACACTGAAGCTTTCTTT. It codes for CASSFSAFKNTEAFF. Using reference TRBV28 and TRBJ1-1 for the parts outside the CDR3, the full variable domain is DVKVTQSSRYLVKRTGEKVFLECVQDMDHENMFWYRQDPGLGLRLIYFSYDVKMKEKGDIPEGYSVSREKKERFSLILESASTNQTSMYLCASSFSAFKNTEAFFGQGTRLTVV.

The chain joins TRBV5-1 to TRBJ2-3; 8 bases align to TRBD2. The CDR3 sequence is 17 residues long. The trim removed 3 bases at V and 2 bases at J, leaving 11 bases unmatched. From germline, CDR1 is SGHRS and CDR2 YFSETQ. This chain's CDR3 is CASSSSQTSVLTDTQYF. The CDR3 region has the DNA TGCGCCAGCAGCTCCTCCCAGACTAGCGTCCTCACAGATACGCAGTATTTT.

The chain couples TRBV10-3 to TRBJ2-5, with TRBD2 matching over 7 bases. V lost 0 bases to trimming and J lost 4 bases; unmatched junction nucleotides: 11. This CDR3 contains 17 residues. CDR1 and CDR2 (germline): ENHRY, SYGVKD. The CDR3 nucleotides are TGTGCCATCAGTGAGTCTCAAGCGGGAAAACTCGGAGAGACCCAGTACTTC. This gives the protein CAISESQAGKLGETQYF.

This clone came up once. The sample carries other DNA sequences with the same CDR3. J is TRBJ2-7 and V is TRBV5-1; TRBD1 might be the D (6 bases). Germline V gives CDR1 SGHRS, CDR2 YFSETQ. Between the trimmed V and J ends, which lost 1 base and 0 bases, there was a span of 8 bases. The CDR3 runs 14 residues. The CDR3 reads CASSLLTGSYEQYF. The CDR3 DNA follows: TGCGCCAGCAGCTTGTTGACAGGCTCCTACGAGCAGTACTTC.

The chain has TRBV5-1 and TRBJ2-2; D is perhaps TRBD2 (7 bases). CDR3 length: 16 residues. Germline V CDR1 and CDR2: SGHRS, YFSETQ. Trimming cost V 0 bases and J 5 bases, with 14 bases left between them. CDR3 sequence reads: CASSLGRGARTGELFF. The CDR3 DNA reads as TGCGCCAGCAGCTTGGGTCGGGGGGCGCGGACCGGGGAGCTGTTTTTT.

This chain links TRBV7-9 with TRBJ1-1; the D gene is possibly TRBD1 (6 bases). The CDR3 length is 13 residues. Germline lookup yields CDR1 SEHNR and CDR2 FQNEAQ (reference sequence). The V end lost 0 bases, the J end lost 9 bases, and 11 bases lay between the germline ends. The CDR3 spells CASSLAGRGKAFF. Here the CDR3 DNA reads TGTGCCAGCAGCTTAGCCGGAAGGGGGAAAGCTTTCTTT.

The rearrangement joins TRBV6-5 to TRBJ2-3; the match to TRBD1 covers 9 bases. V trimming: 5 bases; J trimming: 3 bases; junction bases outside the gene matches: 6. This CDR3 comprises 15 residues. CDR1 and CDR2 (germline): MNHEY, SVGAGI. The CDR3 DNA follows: TGTGCCAGCAGTAAACAGGGGGCAGGTACAGATACGCAGTATTTT. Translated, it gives CASSKQGAGTDTQYF.

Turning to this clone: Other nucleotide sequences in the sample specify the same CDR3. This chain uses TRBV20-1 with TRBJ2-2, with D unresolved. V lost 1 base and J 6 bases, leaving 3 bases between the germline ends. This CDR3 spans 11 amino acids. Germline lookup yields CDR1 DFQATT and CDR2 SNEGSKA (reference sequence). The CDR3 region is CSARGSGELFF. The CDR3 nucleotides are TGCAGTGCTAGAGGGTCCGGGGAGCTGTTTTTT.

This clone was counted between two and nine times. Here the CDR3 reads CASSLSGAALTLHF. For the CDR3, the DNA is TGCGCCAGCAGCTTGTCAGGGGCCGCGCTGACCCTCCACTTT. This chain links TRBV5-1 with TRBJ1-6, with D maybe TRBD1 (6 bases). This CDR3 spans 14 amino acids. V lost 1 base and J 14 bases, leaving 16 bases between the germline ends. Germline loops: CDR1 SGHRS, CDR2 YFSETQ.

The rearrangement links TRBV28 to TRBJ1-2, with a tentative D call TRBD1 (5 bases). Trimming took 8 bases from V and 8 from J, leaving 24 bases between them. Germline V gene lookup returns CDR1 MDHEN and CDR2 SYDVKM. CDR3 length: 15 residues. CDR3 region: CASGDRPGTSGGYTF. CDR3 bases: TGTGCCAGCGGAGATCGCCCCGGGACCTCGGGGGGCTACACCTTC.

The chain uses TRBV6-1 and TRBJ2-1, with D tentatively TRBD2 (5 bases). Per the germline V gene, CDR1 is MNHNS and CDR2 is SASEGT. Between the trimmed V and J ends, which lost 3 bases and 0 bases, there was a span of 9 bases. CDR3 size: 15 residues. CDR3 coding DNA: TGTGCCAGCAGTGACGGGGTTAGCTCCTACAATGAGCAGTTCTTC. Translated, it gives CASSDGVSSYNEQFF.

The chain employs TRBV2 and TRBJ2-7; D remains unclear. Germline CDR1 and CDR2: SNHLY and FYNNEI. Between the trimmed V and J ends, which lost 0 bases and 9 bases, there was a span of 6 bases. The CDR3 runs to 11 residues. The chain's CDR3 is CASSEASRQYF. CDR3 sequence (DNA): TGTGCCAGCAGTGAAGCATCACGGCAGTACTTC.

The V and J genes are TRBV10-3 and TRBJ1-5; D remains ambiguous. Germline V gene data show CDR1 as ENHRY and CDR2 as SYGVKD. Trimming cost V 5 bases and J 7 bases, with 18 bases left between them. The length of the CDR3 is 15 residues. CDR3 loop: CAISTGEANTQPQHF. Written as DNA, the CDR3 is TGTGCCATCAGTACCGGGGAGGCAAATACGCAGCCCCAGCATTTT.

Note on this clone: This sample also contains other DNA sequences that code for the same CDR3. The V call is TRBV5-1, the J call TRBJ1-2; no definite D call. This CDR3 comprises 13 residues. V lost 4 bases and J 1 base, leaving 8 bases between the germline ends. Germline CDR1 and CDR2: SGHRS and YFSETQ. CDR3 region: CASSLDINYGYTF. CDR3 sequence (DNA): TGCGCCAGCAGCCTCGATATTAACTATGGCTACACCTTC. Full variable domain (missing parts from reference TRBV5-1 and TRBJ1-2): KAGVTQTPRYLIKTRGQQVTLSCSPISGHRSVSWYQQTPGQGLQFLFEYFSETQRNKGNFPGRFSGRQFSNSRSEMNVSTLELGDSALYLCASSLDINYGYTFGSGTRLTVV.

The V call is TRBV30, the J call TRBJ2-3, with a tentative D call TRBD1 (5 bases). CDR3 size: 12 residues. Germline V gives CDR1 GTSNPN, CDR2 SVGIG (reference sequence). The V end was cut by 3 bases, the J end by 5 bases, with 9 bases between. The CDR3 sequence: CAWRVRGDTQYF. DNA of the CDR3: TGTGCCTGGAGGGTTAGGGGAGATACGCAGTATTTT. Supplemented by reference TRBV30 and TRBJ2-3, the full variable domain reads SQTIHQWPATLVQPVGSPLSLECTVEGTSNPNLYWYRQAAGRGLQLLFYSVGIGQISSEVPQNLSASRPQDRQFILSSKKLLLSDSGFYLCAWRVRGDTQYFGPGTRLTVL.

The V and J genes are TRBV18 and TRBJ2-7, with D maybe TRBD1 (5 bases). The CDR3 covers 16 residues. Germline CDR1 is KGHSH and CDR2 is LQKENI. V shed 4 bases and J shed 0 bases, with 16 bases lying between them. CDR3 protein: CASSLERQPSSYEQYF. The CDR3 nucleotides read TGTGCCAGCTCACTTGAGAGACAGCCCAGCTCCTACGAGCAGTACTTC.

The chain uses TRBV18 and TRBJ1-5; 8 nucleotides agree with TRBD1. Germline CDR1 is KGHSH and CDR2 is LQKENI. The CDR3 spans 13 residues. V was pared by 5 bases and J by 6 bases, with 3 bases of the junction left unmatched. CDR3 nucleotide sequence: TGTGCCAGCTCATCCCAGGGGGCTCAGCCCCAGCATTTT. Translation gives CASSSQGAQPQHF.

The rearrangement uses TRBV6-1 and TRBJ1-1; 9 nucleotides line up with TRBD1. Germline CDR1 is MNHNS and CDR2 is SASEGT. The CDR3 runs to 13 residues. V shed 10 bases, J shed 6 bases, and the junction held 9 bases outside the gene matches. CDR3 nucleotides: TGTGCCATGACTGCGGACAGGGGCGCTGAAGCTTTCTTT. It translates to CAMTADRGAEAFF.

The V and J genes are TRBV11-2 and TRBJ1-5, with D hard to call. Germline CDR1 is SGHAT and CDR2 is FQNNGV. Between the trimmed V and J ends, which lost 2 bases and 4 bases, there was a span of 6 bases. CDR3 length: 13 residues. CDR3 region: CASSLFANQPQHF. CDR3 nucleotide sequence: TGTGCCAGCAGCTTATTTGCTAATCAGCCCCAGCATTTT.

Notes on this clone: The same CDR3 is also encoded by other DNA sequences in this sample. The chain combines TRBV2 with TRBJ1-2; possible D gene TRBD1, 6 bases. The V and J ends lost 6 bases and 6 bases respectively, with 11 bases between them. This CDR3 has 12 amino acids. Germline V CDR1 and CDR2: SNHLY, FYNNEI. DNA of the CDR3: TGTGCCAGCAGCGAACAGGGACATGGCTACACCTTC. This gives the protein CASSEQGHGYTF.

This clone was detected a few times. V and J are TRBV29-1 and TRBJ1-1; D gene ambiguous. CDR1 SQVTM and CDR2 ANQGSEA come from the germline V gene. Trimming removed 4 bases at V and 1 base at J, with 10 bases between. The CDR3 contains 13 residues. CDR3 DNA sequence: TGCAGCGTTGTGGTAGCCCCGAACACTGAAGCTTTCTTT. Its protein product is CSVVVAPNTEAFF. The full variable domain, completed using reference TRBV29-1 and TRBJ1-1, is SAVISQKPSRDICQRGTSLTIQCQVDSQVTMMFWYRQQPGQSLTLIATANQGSEATYESGFVIDKFPISRPNLTFSTLTVSNMSPEDSSIYLCSVVVAPNTEAFFGQGTRLTVV.

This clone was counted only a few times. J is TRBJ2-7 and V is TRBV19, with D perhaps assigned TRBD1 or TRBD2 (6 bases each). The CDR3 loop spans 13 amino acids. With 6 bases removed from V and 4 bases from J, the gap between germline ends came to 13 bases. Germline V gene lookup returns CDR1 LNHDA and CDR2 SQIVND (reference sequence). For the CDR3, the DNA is TGTGCCAGTAGCAGGGGCGGGATGTACGAGCAGTACTTC. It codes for CASSRGGMYEQYF.

This CDR3 is CASSYSGTGSNEQFF. For the CDR3, the DNA is TGTGCCAGCAGTTACTCCGGGACAGGGAGCAATGAGCAGTTCTTC. The V gene is TRBV6-6, the J gene TRBJ2-1; 9 nucleotides align to TRBD1. Per the germline V gene, CDR1 is MNHNY and CDR2 is SVGAGI (reference sequence). The CDR3 length is 15 residues. The junction had 3 bases not matched to a gene; V was cut back by 0 bases and J by 6 bases.

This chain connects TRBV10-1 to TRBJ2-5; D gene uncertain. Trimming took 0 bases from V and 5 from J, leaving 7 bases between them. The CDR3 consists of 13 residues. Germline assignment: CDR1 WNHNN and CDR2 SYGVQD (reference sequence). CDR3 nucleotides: TGCGCCAGCAGTGAGTCGGGCTGGGAGACCCAGTACTTC. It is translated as CASSESGWETQYF.